This TCR beta chain was sequenced during a study of OX40 agonist ivuxolimab in advanced cancers. Across the study: Eligibility admitted prior anti-PD-1, anti-PD-L1 or anti-CTLA-4 therapy; roughly 37% had some. Study findings and constraints: Some nonresponders likewise displayed low normalized T-cell clonal expansion.

V lost 0 bases, J lost 4 bases, and 4 bases stayed unmatched. The CDR3 sequence is 15 residues long. Germline V lookup: CDR1 SGDLS, CDR2 YYNGEE. Profiling relied on immunoSEQ multiplex PCR, and the TCRdb table lists in-frame clones only, not all of them. The sample holds roughly 68,000 clones, less than 95% seen once. This clone was counted a single time. The antigen is not known. The sequencing here drew on CD4+ or CD8+ T cells sorted from blood, taken in a trial of the OX40 agonist ivuxolimab. The source is an adult with an advanced solid tumor such as melanoma, head and neck, liver or kidney cancer. The chain links TRBV9 to TRBJ2-7, with 10 bases fitting TRBD1. This CDR3 is CASSVGQGAQYEQYF. The CDR3 DNA reads as TGTGCCAGCAGCGTAGGACAGGGGGCCCAATACGAGCAGTACTTC. Full variable domain (outside the CDR3, taken from reference TRBV9 and TRBJ2-7): DSGVTQTPKHLITATGQRVTLRCSPRSGDLSVYWYQQSLDQGLQFLIQYYNGEERAKGNILERFSAQQFPDLHSELNLSSLELGDSALYFCASSVGQGAQYEQYFGPGTRLTVT.